Following are 23 T cell receptor beta chains from one sample sequenced in a study of CD8+ T cells in alopecia areata. This sample's treatment: oral pan-JAK inhibitor, 5-10 mg twice daily. Sequencing templates came from extracted RNA that was reverse transcribed into cDNA. Some clones are missing from TCRdb's copy, which holds only in-frame ones; the method was immunoSEQ multiplex PCR. Altogether more than 200,000 clones are present, over 60% being singletons, with the ten largest covering 1% to 1.5%. The sample was CD4+ T cells sorted from blood, taken at approximately week 45, from a patient treated with tofacitinib. These receptors all come from a human donor with alopecia areata.

Only one count was recorded for this clone. The rearrangement joins TRBV29-1 to TRBJ1-5; no clear D gene. The V gene lost 6 bases and the J gene lost 4 bases, with 13 bases spanning the gap. Germline V gives CDR1 SQVTM, CDR2 ANQGSEA. The CDR3 consists of 13 residues. The DNA of the CDR3 is TGCAGCGTCCAGGCACGGGAAAATCAGCCCCAGCATTTT. Protein product: CSVQARENQPQHF.

V gene TRBV5-1 combines with J gene TRBJ2-3, with 13 bases lining up with TRBD2. V dropped 5 bases and J dropped 0; count of bases not matched to a gene: 6. This CDR3 comprises 17 residues. Germline CDR1 is SGHRS and CDR2 is YFSETQ. The CDR3 nucleotides read TGCGCCAGCAGACGTGGACTAGCGGGGGTCAGCACAGATACGCAGTATTTT. Residues: CASRRGLAGVSTDTQYF.

Comments on this clone: In the same sample, other DNA sequences code for this CDR3. The V call is TRBV29-1, the J call TRBJ2-2, with 8 bases that match TRBD1. The CDR3 runs 13 residues. CDR1 SQVTM and CDR2 ANQGSEA come from the germline V gene. V lost 6 bases to trimming and J lost 2 bases; unmatched junction nucleotides: 2. CDR3 coding DNA: TGCAGCGTCGACAGGGGAAACACCGGGGAGCTGTTTTTT. Translating it yields CSVDRGNTGELFF.

This rearrangement joins TRBV25-1 to TRBJ1-4, with D perhaps matching TRBD1 (5 bases). The V gene's germline CDR1 is MGHDK and CDR2 SYGVNS. Trimming removed 1 base at V and 8 bases at J, with 14 bases between. This CDR3 contains 15 residues. The CDR3 DNA follows: TGTGCCAGCAGTGAATCGGGGGGAAGTAGCGAAAAACTGTTTTTT. Amino acids: CASSESGGSSEKLFF.

The chain uses TRBV7-3 and TRBJ2-7; no clear D. In germline, CDR1 is SGHTA, CDR2 FQGTGA. V was trimmed by 5 bases and J by 2 bases, leaving 10 bases between them. This CDR3 is built from 13 residues. The CDR3: CASSPGSPYEQYF. CDR3 nucleotide sequence: TGTGCCAGCAGCCCCGGGTCTCCCTACGAGCAGTACTTC.

The chain joins TRBV4-3 to TRBJ1-5, with TRBD1 matching 9 bases. The CDR3 length is 15 residues. In germline, CDR1 is LGHNA, CDR2 YSLEER. V shed 3 bases, J shed 3 bases, and the junction held 3 bases outside the gene matches. CDR3 region: CASSHDRGVNQPQHF. The DNA for the CDR3 is TGCGCCAGCAGCCATGACAGGGGGGTCAATCAGCCCCAGCATTTT.

The J gene is TRBJ2-1, the V gene TRBV29-1, with D uncertain. The V gene's germline CDR1 is SQVTM and CDR2 ANQGSEA. The CDR3 runs 15 residues. V was cut by 7 bases and J by 0 bases, with 16 bases left in between. The CDR3 nucleotides are TGCAGCGGTGGACGGAAACTTAGCTCCTACAATGAGCAGTTCTTC. Translated, it gives CSGGRKLSSYNEQFF.

The V call is TRBV25-1, the J call TRBJ2-3, with a weak D call TRBD2 (5 bases). There are 14 residues in the CDR3. CDR1 and CDR2 (germline): MGHDK, SYGVNS. Trimming removed 4 bases at V and 5 bases at J, with 13 bases between. The CDR3 reads CASSVPGGGDTQYF. CDR3 coding DNA: TGTGCCAGCAGTGTTCCCGGAGGAGGAGATACGCAGTATTTT. The variable domain in full, with the rest retrieved from reference TRBV25-1 and TRBJ2-3, is EADIYQTPRYLVIGTGKKITLECSQTMGHDKMYWYQQDPGMELHLIHYSYGVNSTEKGDLSSESTVSRIRTEHFPLTLESARPSHTSQYLCASSVPGGGDTQYFGPGTRLTVL.

This chain uses TRBV9 with TRBJ2-1, with a possible D match to TRBD1 (5 bases). The CDR3 is made up of 16 amino acids. Germline CDR1 and CDR2: SGDLS and YYNGEE. Deletions cut 3 bases from V and 6 bases from J, with 19 bases between. The CDR3 DNA sequence: TGTGCCAGCAGCGACAGGCCCCGGACCGACGGCAATGAGCAGTTCTTC. It is translated as CASSDRPRTDGNEQFF.

V is TRBV27 and J is TRBJ1-5, with 7 bases fitting TRBD1. This CDR3 spans 16 amino acids. V lost 2 bases and J lost 0; bases outside the gene matches: 4. CDR1 is MNHEY, CDR2 SMNVEV, per germline (reference sequence). CDR3 sequence reads: CASSLNRGISNQPQHF. The CDR3 DNA sequence: TGTGCCAGCAGTTTAAACAGGGGAATTAGCAATCAGCCCCAGCATTTT.

The chain employs TRBV7-9 and TRBJ1-2; D is possibly TRBD1 (5 bases). Trimming cost V 6 bases and J 2 bases, with 13 bases left between them. The CDR3 extends over 14 amino acids. The V gene's germline CDR1 is SEHNR and CDR2 FQNEAQ (reference sequence). This CDR3 is CASRKDGGNYGYTF. CDR3 in DNA: TGTGCCAGCAGAAAGGACGGGGGGAACTATGGCTACACCTTC.

The rearrangement links TRBV29-1 to TRBJ1-1; D uncertain. Trimming took off 1 base at V and 4 bases at J, with 10 bases between the two ends. The CDR3 has 13 amino acids. Per germline, CDR1 SQVTM and CDR2 ANQGSEA. For the CDR3, the DNA is TGCAGCGTTGAAGGGAGAGGCTCCACTGAAGCTTTCTTT. Translated, it gives CSVEGRGSTEAFF.

This clone has a handful of counts. The chain uses TRBV7-2 and TRBJ2-5; D uncertain. Trimming cost V 7 bases and J 0 bases, with 6 bases left between them. Germline assignment: CDR1 SGHTA and CDR2 FQGNSA. The CDR3 sequence is 12 residues long. CDR3 loop: CASIGYQETQYF. In DNA, the CDR3 is TGTGCCAGCATTGGGTACCAAGAGACCCAGTACTTC.

The rearrangement joins TRBV7-2 to TRBJ1-5; the D gene is possibly TRBD1 (5 bases). Germline CDR1 reads SGHTA; CDR2 reads FQGNSA. The CDR3 is made up of 16 amino acids. Deletions cut 2 bases from V and 8 bases from J, with 19 bases between. CDR3 coding DNA: TGTGCCAGCAGCTTAATCAACGGGGCGTCGGGTGAGCCCCAGCATTTT. The encoded protein is CASSLINGASGEPQHF. The full variable domain, with the rest looked up from reference TRBV7-2 and TRBJ1-5, is GAGVSQSPSNKVTEKGKDVELRCDPISGHTALYWYRQSLGQGLEFLIYFQGNSAPDKSGLPSDRFSAERTGGSVSTLTIQRTQQEDSAVYLCASSLINGASGEPQHFGDGTRLSIL.

The V and J genes are TRBV29-1 and TRBJ1-5, with D maybe TRBD1 (5 bases). The V and J ends lost 6 bases and 1 base respectively, with 10 bases between them. CDR3 length: 13 amino acids. CDR1 and CDR2 (germline): SQVTM, ANQGSEA. In DNA form, the CDR3 reads TGCAGCGTCTCCCGGGACAGCAATCAGCCCCAGCATTTT. Protein product: CSVSRDSNQPQHF.

This clone was seen once. The gene calls are TRBV27 and TRBJ2-7; TRBD1 is a possible D gene (6 bases). The CDR3 has 14 residues. V gave up 5 bases and J gave up 2 bases, with 13 bases separating them. Germline V gene lookup returns CDR1 MNHEY and CDR2 SMNVEV (reference sequence). The CDR3 here is CASSPTGKTYEQYF. DNA for the CDR3: TGTGCCAGCAGTCCGACAGGAAAAACCTACGAGCAGTACTTC.

The chain uses TRBV5-6 and TRBJ2-1; D unclear. The CDR3 extends over 12 amino acids. Trimming pared 1 base from V and 10 bases from J, leaving 9 bases between. CDR1 and CDR2 from the germline V gene are SGHDT and YYEEEE. As DNA, the CDR3 is TGTGCCAGCAGCTTGCCCCCCGGGGAGCAGTTCTTC. It specifies CASSLPPGEQFF.

The V gene is TRBV7-2, the J gene TRBJ2-5; 10 bases fit TRBD1. The DNA matches TRBJ2-7 better at its end, which makes the J call doubtful. The CDR3 length is 16 residues. Germline CDR1 SGHTA, CDR2 FQGNSA. Here the CDR3 reads CASRPTGGRLSYEQYF. As DNA, the CDR3 is TGTGCCAGCAGACCGACAGGGGGCCGACTCTCCTACGAGCAGTACTTC.

V is TRBV7-8 and J is TRBJ2-3; TRBD2 agrees at 9 bases. The CDR3 loop spans 12 amino acids. Germline CDR1 and CDR2: SGHVS and FQNEAQ. Trimming cost V 4 bases and J 7 bases; bases outside gene matches: 0. Here the CDR3 reads CASSSSGNTQYF. CDR3 DNA: TGTGCCAGCAGCTCTAGCGGGAATACGCAGTATTTT.

This chain links TRBV29-1 with TRBJ2-7, with a weak D call TRBD1 (5 bases). The CDR3 length is 11 residues. Per the germline V gene, CDR1 is SQVTM and CDR2 is ANQGSEA. V gave up 3 bases and J gave up 5 bases, with 8 bases separating them. Here the CDR3 DNA reads TGCAGCGTTGAGGCCAGGGACGAGCAGTACTTC. Translating it yields CSVEARDEQYF.

The chain links TRBV5-1 to TRBJ1-6, with D possibly matching TRBD1 (6 bases). V lost 1 base and J 9 bases, leaving 11 bases between the germline ends. This CDR3 contains 14 residues. Per germline, CDR1 SGHRS and CDR2 YFSETQ. The CDR3 DNA sequence: TGCGCCAGCAGCTTGTCCCGGGGGCCTTCACCCCTCCACTTT. It is translated as CASSLSRGPSPLHF.

The V and J genes are TRBV10-3 and TRBJ2-1; TRBD1 aligns across 10 bases. Unmatched junction bases numbered 8, after V lost 7 bases and J lost 8 bases. Germline V gene data show CDR1 as ENHRY and CDR2 as SYGVKD. The CDR3 length is 14 residues. The CDR3 sequence is CAITSSGTGDEQFF. The CDR3 DNA reads as TGTGCCATCACCTCATCCGGGACAGGGGATGAGCAGTTCTTC.

This clone was detected a few times. V is TRBV10-3 and J is TRBJ1-6; 7 positions agree with TRBD1. The V gene end was trimmed by 10 bases and the J gene end by 7 bases; junction bases not matched to a gene: 10. Germline V lookup: CDR1 ENHRY, CDR2 SYGVKD. CDR3 size: 14 residues. CDR3 in amino acids: CATSAGTENSPLHF. The CDR3 DNA is TGTGCCACCAGCGCCGGGACAGAAAATTCACCCCTCCACTTT.